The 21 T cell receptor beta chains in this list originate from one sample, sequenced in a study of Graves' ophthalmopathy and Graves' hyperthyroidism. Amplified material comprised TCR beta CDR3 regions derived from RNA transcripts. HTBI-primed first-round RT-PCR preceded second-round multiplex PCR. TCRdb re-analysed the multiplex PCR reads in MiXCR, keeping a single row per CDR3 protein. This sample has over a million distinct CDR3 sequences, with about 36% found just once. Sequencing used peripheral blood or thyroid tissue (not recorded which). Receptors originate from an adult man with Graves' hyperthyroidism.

CDR3: CTTKKTGFPYEQYF. In DNA, the CDR3 is TGTACCACCAAGAAAACAGGGTTCCCCTACGAGCAGTACTTC. This sequence joins TRBV10-3 and TRBJ2-7; D perhaps matches TRBD1 (6 bases). In germline, CDR1 is ENHRY, CDR2 SYGVKD. The CDR3 consists of 14 residues.

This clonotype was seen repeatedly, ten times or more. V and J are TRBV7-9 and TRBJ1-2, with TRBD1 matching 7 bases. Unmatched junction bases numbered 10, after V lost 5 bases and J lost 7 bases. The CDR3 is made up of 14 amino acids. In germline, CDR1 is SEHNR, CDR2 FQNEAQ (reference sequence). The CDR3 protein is CASSPRDSDSGYTF. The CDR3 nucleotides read TGTGCCAGCAGCCCCCGGGACAGCGATTCTGGCTACACCTTC.

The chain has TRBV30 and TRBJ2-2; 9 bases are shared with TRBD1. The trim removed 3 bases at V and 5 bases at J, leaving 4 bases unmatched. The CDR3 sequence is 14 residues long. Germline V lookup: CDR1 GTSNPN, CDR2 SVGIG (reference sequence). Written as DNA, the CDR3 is TGTGCCTGGAGGGGGGACAGGGAAACCGGGGAGCTGTTTTTT. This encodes CAWRGDRETGELFF.

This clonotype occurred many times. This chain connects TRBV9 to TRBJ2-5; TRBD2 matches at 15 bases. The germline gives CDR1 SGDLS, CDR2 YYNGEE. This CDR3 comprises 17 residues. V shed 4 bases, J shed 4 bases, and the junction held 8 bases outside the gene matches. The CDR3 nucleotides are TGTGCCAGCAGCCGGACTAGCGGGGGGGCCGTTCGAGAGACCCAGTACTTC. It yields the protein CASSRTSGGAVRETQYF.

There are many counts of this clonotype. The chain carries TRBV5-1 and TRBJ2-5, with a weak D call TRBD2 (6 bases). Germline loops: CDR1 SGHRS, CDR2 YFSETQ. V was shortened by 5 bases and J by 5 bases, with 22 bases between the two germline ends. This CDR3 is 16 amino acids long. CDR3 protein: CASSQISRGPEETQYF. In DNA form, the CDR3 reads TGCGCCAGCAGTCAAATCTCGCGGGGCCCAGAGGAGACCCAGTACTTC.

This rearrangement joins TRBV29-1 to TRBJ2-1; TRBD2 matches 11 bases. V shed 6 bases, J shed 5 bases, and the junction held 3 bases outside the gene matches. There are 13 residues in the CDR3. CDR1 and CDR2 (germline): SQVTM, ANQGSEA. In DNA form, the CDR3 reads TGCAGCGTCGGGACTAGCGGTAACAATGAGCAGTTCTTC. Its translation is CSVGTSGNNEQFF.

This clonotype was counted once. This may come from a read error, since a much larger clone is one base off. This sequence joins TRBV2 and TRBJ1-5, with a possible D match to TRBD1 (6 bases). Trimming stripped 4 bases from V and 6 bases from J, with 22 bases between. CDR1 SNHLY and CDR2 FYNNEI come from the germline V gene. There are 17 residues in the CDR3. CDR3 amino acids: CASSGSGARINSQPQHF. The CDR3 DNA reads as TGTGCCAGCAGTGGTTCAGGGGCGCGCATTAATAGTCAGCCCCAGCATTTT.

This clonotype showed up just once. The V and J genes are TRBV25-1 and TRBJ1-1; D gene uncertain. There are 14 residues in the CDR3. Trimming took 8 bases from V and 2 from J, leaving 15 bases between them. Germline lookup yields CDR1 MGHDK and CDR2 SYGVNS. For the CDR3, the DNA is TGTGCCAGCTTATTGCAAGTGGGCAACACTGAAGCTTTCTTT. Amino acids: CASLLQVGNTEAFF.

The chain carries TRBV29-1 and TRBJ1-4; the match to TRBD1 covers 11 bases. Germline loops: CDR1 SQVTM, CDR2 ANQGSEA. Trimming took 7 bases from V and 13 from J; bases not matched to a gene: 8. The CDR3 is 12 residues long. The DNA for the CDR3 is TGCAGCGCCAGGACAGGGGGCGGGACACTGTTTTTT. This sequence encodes CSARTGGGTLFF.

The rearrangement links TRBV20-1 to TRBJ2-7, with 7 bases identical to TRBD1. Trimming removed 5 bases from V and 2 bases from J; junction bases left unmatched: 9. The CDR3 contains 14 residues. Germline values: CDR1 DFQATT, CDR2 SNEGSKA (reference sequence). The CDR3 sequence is CSAHTGAFAYEQYF. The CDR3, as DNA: TGCAGTGCTCATACAGGGGCTTTTGCCTACGAGCAGTACTTC.

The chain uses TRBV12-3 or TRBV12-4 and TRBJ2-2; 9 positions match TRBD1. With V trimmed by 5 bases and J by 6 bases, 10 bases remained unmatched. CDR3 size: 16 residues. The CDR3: CASSLRGQGSSGELFF. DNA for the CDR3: TGTGCCAGCAGTCTCCGGGGACAGGGTTCATCCGGGGAGCTGTTTTTT.

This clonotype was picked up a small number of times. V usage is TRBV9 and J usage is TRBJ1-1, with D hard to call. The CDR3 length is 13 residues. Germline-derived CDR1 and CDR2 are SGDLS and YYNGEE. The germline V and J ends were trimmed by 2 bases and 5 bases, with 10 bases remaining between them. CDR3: CASSVQSFTEAFF. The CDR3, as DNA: TGTGCCAGCAGCGTGCAGAGTTTTACTGAAGCTTTCTTT.

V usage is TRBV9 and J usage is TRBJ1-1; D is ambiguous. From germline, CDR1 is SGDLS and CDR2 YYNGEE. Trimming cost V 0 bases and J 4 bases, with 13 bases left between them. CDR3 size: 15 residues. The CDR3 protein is CASSVDLELGTEAFF. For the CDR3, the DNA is TGTGCCAGCAGCGTAGACCTAGAGCTAGGCACTGAAGCTTTCTTT. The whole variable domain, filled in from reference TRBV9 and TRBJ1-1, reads DSGVTQTPKHLITATGQRVTLRCSPRSGDLSVYWYQQSLDQGLQFLIQYYNGEERAKGNILERFSAQQFPDLHSELNLSSLELGDSALYFCASSVDLELGTEAFFGQGTRLTVV.

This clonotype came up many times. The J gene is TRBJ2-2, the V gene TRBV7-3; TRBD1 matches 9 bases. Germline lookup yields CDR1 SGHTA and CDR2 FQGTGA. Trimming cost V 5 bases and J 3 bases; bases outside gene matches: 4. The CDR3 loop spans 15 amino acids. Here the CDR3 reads CASSTGTGYTGELFF. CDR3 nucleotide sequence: TGTGCCAGCAGCACCGGGACAGGGTACACCGGGGAGCTGTTTTTT.

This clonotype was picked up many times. CDR3 region: CASSLVGWGEQYF. The CDR3 nucleotides are TGTGCCAGCAGCTTGGTGGGTTGGGGCGAGCAGTACTTC. J is TRBJ2-7 and V is TRBV5-6; D remains ambiguous. Trimming pared 0 bases from V and 6 bases from J, leaving 10 bases between. From germline, CDR1 is SGHDT and CDR2 YYEEEE. The CDR3 runs 13 residues.

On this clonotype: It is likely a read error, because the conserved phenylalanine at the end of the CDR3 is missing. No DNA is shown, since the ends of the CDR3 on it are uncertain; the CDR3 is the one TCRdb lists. The CDR3: CASSPEVP. The J gene is TRBJ2-6, the V gene TRBV5-6; the D segment call TRBD2 is taken from the table without a DNA check. Inclusive of both ends, the CDR3 amounts to 8 amino acids. From germline, CDR1 is SGHDT and CDR2 YYEEEE.

For the CDR3, the DNA is TGTGCCAGCAGTGGACTAGCGGGAACGCGAGATACCACCGGGGAGCTGTTTTTT. Protein: CASSGLAGTRDTTGELFF. The V gene is TRBV2, the J gene TRBJ2-2, with TRBD2 matching 11 bases. V shed 4 bases and J 4 bases; nucleotides not matched to a gene: 11. Germline V gene data show CDR1 as SNHLY and CDR2 as FYNNEI. The CDR3 consists of 18 residues.

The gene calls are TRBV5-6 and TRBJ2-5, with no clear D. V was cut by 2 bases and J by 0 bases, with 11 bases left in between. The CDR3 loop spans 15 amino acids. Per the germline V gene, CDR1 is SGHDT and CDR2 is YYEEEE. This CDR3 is CASSFPFKYQETQYF. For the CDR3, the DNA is TGTGCCAGCAGCTTTCCCTTCAAGTACCAAGAGACCCAGTACTTC.

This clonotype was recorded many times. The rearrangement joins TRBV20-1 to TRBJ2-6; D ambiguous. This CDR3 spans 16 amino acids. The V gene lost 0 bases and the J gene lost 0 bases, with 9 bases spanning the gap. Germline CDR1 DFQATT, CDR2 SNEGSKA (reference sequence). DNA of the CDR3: TGCAGTGCTAGAGATCGGGCGGACTCTGGGGCCAACGTCCTGACTTTC. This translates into CSARDRADSGANVLTF.

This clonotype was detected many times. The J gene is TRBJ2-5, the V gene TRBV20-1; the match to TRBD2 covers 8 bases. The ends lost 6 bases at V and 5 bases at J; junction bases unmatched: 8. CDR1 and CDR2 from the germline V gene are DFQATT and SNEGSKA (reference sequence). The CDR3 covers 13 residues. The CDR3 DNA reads TGCAGTGCGCGACTAGCGAGAGGGGAGACCCAGTACTTC. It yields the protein CSARLARGETQYF.

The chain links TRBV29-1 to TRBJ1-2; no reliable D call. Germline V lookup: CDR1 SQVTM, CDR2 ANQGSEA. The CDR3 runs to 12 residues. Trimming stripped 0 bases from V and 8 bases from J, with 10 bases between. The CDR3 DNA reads TGCAGCGTTGAAGACGAGCTAGGCGGCTACACCTTC. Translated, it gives CSVEDELGGYTF.